Each of the 18 T cell receptor beta chains below was sequenced from the same sample in a study of control samples from healthy donors and cancer patients. The protocol was immunoSEQ multiplex PCR, while the TCRdb copy is restricted to in-frame clones and leaves out a portion. The sample lists hundreds of thousands of clones, 75% to 95% occurring once. Material: PBMCs. These TCRs come from a man aged 40-55 years with head and neck cancer.

This chain connects TRBV6-5 to TRBJ2-2; D unresolved. The CDR3 runs 13 residues. Trimming cost V 2 bases and J 3 bases, with 4 bases left between them. Germline values: CDR1 MNHEY, CDR2 SVGAGI. The CDR3 nucleotides are TGTGCCAGCAGTTACGGGGACACCGGGGAGCTGTTTTTT. Amino acids: CASSYGDTGELFF.

V usage is TRBV7-2 and J usage is TRBJ2-1; weak D call: TRBD2 (6 bases). V was cut by 0 bases and J by 8 bases, with 11 bases left in between. Germline CDR1 and CDR2: SGHTA and FQGNSA. This CDR3 contains 14 residues. The CDR3, as DNA: TGTGCCAGCAGCTTAGCTAGCGGCCAGGATGAGCAGTTCTTC. Amino acids: CASSLASGQDEQFF.

The chain combines TRBV15 with TRBJ2-6, with D unclear. Per the germline V gene, CDR1 is LNHNV and CDR2 is YYDKDF (reference sequence). The ends were cut back, 1 base at V and 0 bases at J, with 4 bases in the middle. There are 15 residues in the CDR3. The DNA of the CDR3 is TGTGCCACCAGCAGAGTTCCCTCTGGGGCCAACGTCCTGACTTTC. Its translation is CATSRVPSGANVLTF.

J is TRBJ2-6 and V is TRBV20-1; maybe TRBD2 (5 bases). Germline V gene sequence: CDR1 DFQATT, CDR2 SNEGSKA (reference sequence). V was trimmed by 3 bases and J by 0 bases, leaving 9 bases between them. The CDR3 length is 15 residues. In DNA, the CDR3 is TGCAGTGCTAGTCCGGGAAACTCTGGGGCCAACGTCCTGACTTTC. Translating it yields CSASPGNSGANVLTF.

This clone turned up a few times. CDR3 protein: CAWSAWSKTNYGYTF. The CDR3 coding sequence is TGTGCCTGGAGTGCCTGGTCCAAAACTAACTATGGCTACACCTTC. V gene TRBV30 combines with J gene TRBJ1-2, with unresolved D. Germline values: CDR1 GTSNPN, CDR2 SVGIG (reference sequence). The ends were cut back, 1 base at V and 0 bases at J, with 12 bases in the middle. CDR3 length: 15 amino acids.

The chain carries TRBV3-1 (or the pseudogene TRBV3-2) and TRBJ2-7; 9 bases are a match to TRBD1. Germline values: CDR1 LGHDT, CDR2 YNNKEL (reference sequence). The CDR3 is made up of 18 amino acids. V dropped 4 bases and J dropped 6; count of bases not matched to a gene: 19. CDR3 in amino acids: CASSPPGQGPNLRGEQYF. CDR3 nucleotide sequence: TGTGCCAGCAGCCCACCGGGACAGGGCCCGAACCTCCGGGGCGAGCAGTACTTC.

This clone appeared a few times. The chain couples TRBV3-1 (or the pseudogene TRBV3-2) to TRBJ2-3, with D perhaps assigned TRBD1 or TRBD2 (6 bases each). The V gene lost 2 bases and the J gene lost 5 bases, with 14 bases spanning the gap. The CDR3 contains 15 residues. Germline V gene sequence: CDR1 LGHDT, CDR2 YNNKEL (reference sequence). This CDR3 is CASSQLVGGGDTQYF. DNA of the CDR3: TGTGCCAGCAGCCAACTCGTCGGGGGCGGAGATACGCAGTATTTT.

V usage is TRBV11-2 and J usage is TRBJ2-3; D could derive from TRBD1 or TRBD2 (5 bases each). The CDR3 sequence is 11 residues long. CDR1 is SGHAT and CDR2 is FQNNGV in the germline V gene. The V and J ends lost 4 bases and 15 bases respectively, with 14 bases between them. The CDR3 DNA follows: TGTGCCAGCAGCTCCCCCCGGGACCTTTATTTT. This gives the protein CASSSPRDLYF.

This chain connects TRBV4-1 to TRBJ2-5; 10 positions agree with TRBD1. V lost 1 base and J lost 4; bases outside the gene matches: 6. The V gene's germline CDR1 is MGHRA and CDR2 YSYEKL. The CDR3 sequence is 16 residues long. Written as DNA, the CDR3 is TGCGCCAGCAGCCAAGGAGAGACAGGGGGCCGAGAGACCCAGTACTTC. It is translated as CASSQGETGGRETQYF.

The V and J genes are TRBV19 and TRBJ1-1; TRBD1 is a possible D gene (6 bases). The germline V gene encodes CDR1 LNHDA and CDR2 SQIVND (reference sequence). The CDR3 loop spans 11 amino acids. Trimming cost V 6 bases and J 8 bases, with 10 bases left between them. The CDR3 DNA follows: TGTGCCAGTAGCGACGGGGGCGAAGCTTTCTTT. It is translated as CASSDGGEAFF. Drawing the rest from reference TRBV19 and TRBJ1-1, the complete variable domain is DGGITQSPKYLFRKEGQNVTLSCEQNLNHDAMYWYRQDPGQGLRLIYYSQIVNDFQKGDIAEGYSVSREKKESFPLTVTSAQKNPTAFYLCASSDGGEAFFGQGTRLTVV.

The chain employs TRBV28 and TRBJ2-5; 12 bases line up with TRBD2. After removal of 3 bases from V and 2 bases from J, the junction contained 16 bases not matched to a gene. The CDR3 extends over 20 amino acids. Per the germline V gene, CDR1 is MDHEN and CDR2 is SYDVKM. CDR3 sequence: CASSFPTGLAGHRSQETQYF. The CDR3 bases are TGTGCCAGCAGTTTCCCCACAGGACTAGCGGGACATCGCTCGCAAGAGACCCAGTACTTC.

J is TRBJ2-2 and V is TRBV6-5; the match to TRBD1 covers 9 bases. Losses at the gene ends were 2 bases for V and 3 bases for J; bases not matched to a gene: 4. Per germline, CDR1 MNHEY and CDR2 SVGAGI. The CDR3 contains 16 residues. This CDR3 is CASSYDRTGDTGELFF. CDR3 coding DNA: TGTGCCAGCAGTTACGATAGGACAGGGGACACCGGGGAGCTGTTTTTT.

This clone was observed a single time. The chain employs TRBV4-2 and TRBJ2-2; perhaps TRBD1 as D (6 bases). Trimming left V 3 bases short and J 3 bases short, with 11 bases between. This CDR3 comprises 15 residues. Per germline, CDR1 LGHNA and CDR2 YNFKEQ. This CDR3 reads CASSQRYRDTGELFF. CDR3 in DNA: TGTGCCAGCAGCCAGAGGTACAGGGACACCGGGGAGCTGTTTTTT.

The chain carries TRBV18 and TRBJ1-1, with 7 bases fitting TRBD1. The J segment lost 4 bases and the V segment lost 2 bases, leaving 10 bases of the junction unmatched. The germline gives CDR1 KGHSH, CDR2 LQKENI. The CDR3 runs to 16 residues. The CDR3 here is CASSPGIGPGGTEAFF. In DNA form, the CDR3 reads TGTGCCAGCTCACCAGGGATTGGGCCAGGGGGCACTGAAGCTTTCTTT.

The chain employs TRBV5-6 and TRBJ1-5, with 8 positions matching TRBD1. Unmatched junction bases numbered 2, after V lost 0 bases and J lost 6 bases. Germline CDR1 and CDR2: SGHDT and YYEEEE. CDR3 size: 14 residues. This CDR3 reads CASSLGQGIQPQHF. The CDR3 nucleotides read TGTGCCAGCAGCTTGGGACAGGGGATTCAGCCCCAGCATTTT.

The V and J genes are TRBV27 and TRBJ1-2; 7 nucleotides align to TRBD1. The length of the CDR3 is 14 residues. Germline V gene sequence: CDR1 MNHEY, CDR2 SMNVEV (reference sequence). J gave up 7 bases and V 6 bases, and 11 bases lay outside the gene matches. CDR3 loop: CASSRYGTALGYTF. The DNA for the CDR3 is TGTGCCAGCAGCAGGTACGGGACAGCACTTGGCTACACCTTC.

The rearrangement uses TRBV19 and TRBJ1-1, with TRBD1 identical over 10 bases. The CDR3 runs to 15 residues. Trimming took 7 bases from V and 4 from J; bases not matched to a gene: 9. Per germline, CDR1 LNHDA and CDR2 SQIVND (reference sequence). CDR3 DNA: TGTGCCAGTACCGTAACGAGGACAGGGGGCACTGAAGCTTTCTTT. It codes for CASTVTRTGGTEAFF.

In its sample, this clone was seen once. V usage is TRBV5-1 and J usage is TRBJ2-5; D gene ambiguous. Looked up from germline, CDR1 is SGHRS and CDR2 is YFSETQ. Trimming stripped 2 bases from V and 2 bases from J, with 7 bases between. CDR3 size: 13 residues. This CDR3 reads CASSFGLQETQYF. CDR3 DNA: TGCGCCAGCAGCTTCGGGCTTCAAGAGACCCAGTACTTC.